A single sample is the source of the 18 T cell receptor beta chains below, sequenced in a study of beta chain features in type 1 diabetes. Isolated RNA was reverse transcribed in full, so expressed TCRB transcripts were sequenced. This table comes from immunoSEQ multiplex PCR, and its TCRdb copy is limited to in-frame clones, with some not included. The data show 20,000 to 30,000 clones, around 69% seen once. No antigen has been assigned to these receptors. Study-wide results and caveats: Researchers report that Type 1 diabetes patients had moderately but significantly shorter TCRB CDR3s across all four CD4+ subsets.

The sequencing sample was made of Tregs from blood. The receptors shown here come from a man between 18 and 35 years old with type 1 diabetes.

A single count supports this clone. The V call is TRBV5-1, the J call TRBJ2-1, with D unclear. Looked up from germline, CDR1 is SGHRS and CDR2 is YFSETQ. V lost 3 bases, J lost 4 bases, and 11 bases lay in between. The CDR3 runs to 14 residues. The DNA for the CDR3 is TGCGCCAGCAGCTGGGCCGCGCCATACAATGAGCAGTTCTTC. This gives the protein CASSWAAPYNEQFF.

In its sample, this clone was seen a few times. The V gene is TRBV6-1, the J gene TRBJ2-7; the match to TRBD2 covers 13 bases. Per germline, CDR1 MNHNS and CDR2 SASEGT. The CDR3 is 15 residues long. The ends lost 5 bases at V and 2 bases at J; junction bases unmatched: 3. CDR3 nucleotides: TGTGCCAGCAGTCTTACTAGCGGGAGGGCCTACGAGCAGTACTTC. It yields the protein CASSLTSGRAYEQYF.

The J gene is TRBJ1-1, the V gene TRBV27; D gene uncertain. Germline V gene sequence: CDR1 MNHEY, CDR2 SMNVEV (reference sequence). The CDR3 covers 13 residues. The germline V and J ends were trimmed by 5 bases and 4 bases, with 11 bases remaining between them. CDR3 sequence reads: CASSLLGPTEAFF. CDR3 coding DNA: TGTGCCAGCAGTCTACTAGGTCCCACTGAAGCTTTCTTT.

J is TRBJ2-2 and V is TRBV5-1; D remains ambiguous. V lost 4 bases, J lost 4 bases, and 8 bases lay in between. This CDR3 has 13 amino acids. Germline lookup yields CDR1 SGHRS and CDR2 YFSETQ. The CDR3 sequence: CASSAAGTGELFF. For the CDR3, the DNA is TGCGCCAGCAGCGCGGCCGGCACCGGGGAGCTGTTTTTT.

The chain recombines TRBV29-1 with TRBJ1-1; TRBD1 aligns across 12 bases. Per the germline V gene, CDR1 is SQVTM and CDR2 is ANQGSEA. Trimming removed 4 bases from V and 5 bases from J; junction bases left unmatched: 8. This CDR3 is 15 amino acids long. CDR3 loop: CSVGGTGGARTEAFF. The CDR3 DNA reads as TGCAGCGTTGGAGGGACAGGGGGCGCAAGGACTGAAGCTTTCTTT.

The V gene is TRBV28, the J gene TRBJ2-1, with TRBD2 identical over 9 bases. With 5 bases clipped from V and 2 bases from J, the junction kept 4 bases outside the gene matches. Per the germline V gene, CDR1 is MDHEN and CDR2 is SYDVKM. CDR3 length: 15 amino acids. The CDR3 loop reads CASSIGGGAYNEQFF. The CDR3, as DNA: TGTGCCAGCAGTATAGGCGGGGGGGCCTACAATGAGCAGTTCTTC.

This clone occurred a few times. The V call is TRBV5-1, the J call TRBJ2-1; D possibly corresponds to TRBD2 (5 bases). Per the germline V gene, CDR1 is SGHRS and CDR2 is YFSETQ. The CDR3 totals 14 residues. The ends were cut back, 3 bases at V and 8 bases at J, with 15 bases in the middle. DNA of the CDR3: TGCGCCAGCAGCTACCGTGCCCTCGGGGATGAGCAGTTCTTC. As protein: CASSYRALGDEQFF.

DNA of the CDR3: TGCGCCAGCAGTGAGTCGCGACAGCCCCAGCATTTT. Encoded protein: CASSESRQPQHF. The chain joins TRBV10-1 to TRBJ1-5; D call uncertain. V was clipped by 0 bases and J by 7 bases, with 4 bases between them. The CDR3 is 12 amino acids. CDR1 is WNHNN, CDR2 SYGVQD, per germline (reference sequence).

The chain recombines TRBV6-6 with TRBJ2-5, with 7 bases aligning to TRBD2. The V gene's germline CDR1 is MNHNY and CDR2 SVGAGI (reference sequence). The trim removed 6 bases at V and 1 base at J, leaving 5 bases unmatched. The CDR3 length is 14 residues. The CDR3 DNA follows: TGTGCCAGCAGGGGGACTACTATCCAAGAGACCCAGTACTTC. This gives the protein CASRGTTIQETQYF.

This chain links TRBV6-6 with TRBJ2-7; D is possibly TRBD1 (5 bases). CDR1 MNHNY and CDR2 SVGAGI come from the germline V gene (reference sequence). The CDR3 is 14 amino acids. The V end lost 6 bases, the J end lost 1 base, and 13 bases lay between the germline ends. The CDR3 sequence: CASSPAQGSYEQYF. In DNA, the CDR3 is TGTGCCAGCAGCCCCGCCCAGGGATCCTACGAGCAGTACTTC.

This clone has just one count. This chain connects TRBV5-1 to TRBJ1-1; 9 bases line up with TRBD1. CDR1 SGHRS and CDR2 YFSETQ come from the germline V gene. Trimming removed 4 bases from V and 0 bases from J; junction bases left unmatched: 1. This CDR3 comprises 14 residues. The CDR3 region has the DNA TGCGCCAGCAGCCGACAGGGGGTGAACACTGAAGCTTTCTTT. It codes for CASSRQGVNTEAFF.

CDR3: CASSQQGIVGELFF. The CDR3 bases are TGTGCCAGCAGCCAACAGGGGATAGTCGGGGAGCTGTTTTTT. The rearrangement links TRBV14 to TRBJ2-2, with D possibly matching TRBD1 (6 bases). V was cut by 2 bases and J by 7 bases, with 11 bases left in between. The CDR3 consists of 14 residues. Germline V lookup: CDR1 SGHDN, CDR2 FVKESK.

This clone was picked up a small number of times. CDR3 sequence (DNA): TGTGCCAGCAGCTTACTAGCGGGCACAGATACGCAGTATTTT. Its translation: CASSLLAGTDTQYF. The J gene is TRBJ2-3, the V gene TRBV7-2; 7 bases are shared with TRBD2. The CDR3 has 14 amino acids. Germline trimming cut 2 bases from V and 1 base from J; bases unmatched to any gene: 0. The germline CDR1 and CDR2 sequences are SGHTA and FQGNSA.

The rearrangement uses TRBV5-4 and TRBJ2-1, with D perhaps matching TRBD2 (6 bases). Germline assignment: CDR1 SGHNT and CDR2 YYREEE (reference sequence). CDR3 length: 14 residues. V dropped 10 bases and J dropped 7 bases, with 21 bases sitting between them. Written as DNA, the CDR3 is TGTGCCGCCTCAGCGGGTCTGTTATTAAATGAGCAGTTCTTC. Its translation is CAASAGLLLNEQFF.

This clone was seen a few times. The CDR3 region is CATESQGDEQFF. The DNA for the CDR3 is TGTGCCACCGAAAGTCAGGGGGATGAGCAGTTCTTC. This chain joins TRBV10-3 and TRBJ2-1; 7 positions match TRBD1. V was clipped by 10 bases and J by 8 bases; unmatched bases: 8. Germline-derived CDR1 and CDR2 are ENHRY and SYGVKD. The CDR3 sequence is 12 residues long.

The rearrangement links TRBV7-2 to TRBJ1-6, with a tentative D call TRBD1 (5 bases). Per the germline V gene, CDR1 is SGHTA and CDR2 is FQGNSA. V dropped 3 bases and J dropped 6 bases, with 9 bases sitting between them. CDR3 size: 14 residues. DNA of the CDR3: TGTGCCAGCAGCTTTGACAGAGTTAATTCACCCCTCCACTTT. Translating gives CASSFDRVNSPLHF.

Concerning this clone itself: Its ends do not fully match the called genes, so a read error is possible. The chain is built from TRBV10-2 and TRBJ2-2; 10 positions match TRBD2. Germline lookup yields CDR1 WSHSY and CDR2 SAAADI. The CDR3 has 14 amino acids. CDR3 sequence (DNA): TGCGCCAGCCTGGGACTAGCGAAGACCGGGGAGCTGTTTTTT. Protein sequence: CASLGLAKTGELFF.

The chain uses TRBV5-1 and TRBJ1-2; TRBD1 matches 9 bases. The J segment lost 4 bases and the V segment lost 2 bases, leaving 9 bases of the junction unmatched. CDR1 and CDR2 from the germline V gene are SGHRS and YFSETQ. The CDR3 length is 16 residues. CDR3 DNA sequence: TGCGCCAGCAGCTTTTTCTCGGGACAGGGTTCCTATGGCTACACCTTC. This gives the protein CASSFFSGQGSYGYTF.